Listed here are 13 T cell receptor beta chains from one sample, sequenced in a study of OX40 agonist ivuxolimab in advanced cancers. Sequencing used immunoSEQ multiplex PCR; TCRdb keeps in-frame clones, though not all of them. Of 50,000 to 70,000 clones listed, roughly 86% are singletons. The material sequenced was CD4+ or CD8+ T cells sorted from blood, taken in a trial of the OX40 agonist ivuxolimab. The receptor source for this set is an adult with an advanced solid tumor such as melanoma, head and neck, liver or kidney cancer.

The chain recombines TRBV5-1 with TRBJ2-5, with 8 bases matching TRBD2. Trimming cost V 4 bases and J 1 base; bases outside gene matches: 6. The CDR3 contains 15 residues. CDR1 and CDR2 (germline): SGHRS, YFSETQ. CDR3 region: CASSVNGGAQETQYF. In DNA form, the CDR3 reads TGCGCCAGCAGCGTCAACGGGGGGGCCCAAGAGACCCAGTACTTC.

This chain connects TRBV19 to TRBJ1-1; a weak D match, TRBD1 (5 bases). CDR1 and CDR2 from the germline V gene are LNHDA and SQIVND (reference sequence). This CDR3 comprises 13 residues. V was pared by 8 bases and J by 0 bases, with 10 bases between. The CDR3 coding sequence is TGTGCCAGTGGCGGACATTTGAACACTGAAGCTTTCTTT. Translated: CASGGHLNTEAFF.

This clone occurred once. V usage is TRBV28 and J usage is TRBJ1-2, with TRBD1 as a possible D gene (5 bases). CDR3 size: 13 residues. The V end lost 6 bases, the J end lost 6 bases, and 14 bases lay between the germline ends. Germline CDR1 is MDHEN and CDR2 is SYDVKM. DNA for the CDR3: TGTGCCAGCAGATCTTCCGGGGGAAATGGCTACACCTTC. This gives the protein CASRSSGGNGYTF.

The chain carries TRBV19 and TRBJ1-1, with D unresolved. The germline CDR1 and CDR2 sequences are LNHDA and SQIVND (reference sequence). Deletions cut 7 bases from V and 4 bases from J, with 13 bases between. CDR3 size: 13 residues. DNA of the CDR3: TGTGCCAGTACGTGGGGTACGGGCACTGAAGCTTTCTTT. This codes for CASTWGTGTEAFF.

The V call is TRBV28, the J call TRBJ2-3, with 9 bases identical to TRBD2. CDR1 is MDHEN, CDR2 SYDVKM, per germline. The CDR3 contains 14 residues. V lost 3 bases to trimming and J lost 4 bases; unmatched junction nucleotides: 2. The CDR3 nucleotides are TGTGCCAGCAGTTTTAGCGGGGGAGCAGATACGCAGTATTTT. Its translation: CASSFSGGADTQYF.

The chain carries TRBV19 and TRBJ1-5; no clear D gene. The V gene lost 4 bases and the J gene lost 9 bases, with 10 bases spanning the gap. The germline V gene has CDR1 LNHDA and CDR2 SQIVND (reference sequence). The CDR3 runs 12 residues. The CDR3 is CASSTHSGPQHF. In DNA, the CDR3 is TGTGCCAGTAGTACCCACAGTGGGCCCCAGCATTTT.

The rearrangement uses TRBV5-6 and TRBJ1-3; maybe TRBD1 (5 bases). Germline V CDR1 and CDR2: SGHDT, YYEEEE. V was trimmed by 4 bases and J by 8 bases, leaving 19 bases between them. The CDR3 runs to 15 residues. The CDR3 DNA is TGTGCCAGCAGCATCGGGGTTGGGACTTTTTACACCATATATTTT. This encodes CASSIGVGTFYTIYF. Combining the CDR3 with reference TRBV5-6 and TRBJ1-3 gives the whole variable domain DAGVTQSPTHLIKTRGQQVTLRCSPKSGHDTVSWYQQALGQGPQFIFQYYEEEERQRGNFPDRFSGHQFPNYSSELNVNALLLGDSALYLCASSIGVGTFYTIYFGEGSWLTVV.

The CDR3 loop is CSAETPSGANVLTF. The CDR3 nucleotides read TGCAGCGCAGAAACCCCCTCTGGGGCCAACGTCCTGACTTTC. The V gene is TRBV29-1, the J gene TRBJ2-6; no firm D call. Germline V gives CDR1 SQVTM, CDR2 ANQGSEA. V lost 7 bases and J lost 0, with 10 bases in between. The CDR3 sequence is 14 residues long.

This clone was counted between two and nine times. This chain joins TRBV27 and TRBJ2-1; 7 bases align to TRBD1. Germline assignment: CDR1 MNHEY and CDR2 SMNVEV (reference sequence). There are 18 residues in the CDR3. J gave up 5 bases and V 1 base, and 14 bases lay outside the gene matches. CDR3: CASSLFFFIGGDDNEQFF. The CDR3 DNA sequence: TGTGCCAGCAGTTTATTTTTTTTCATAGGGGGCGATGACAATGAGCAGTTCTTC.

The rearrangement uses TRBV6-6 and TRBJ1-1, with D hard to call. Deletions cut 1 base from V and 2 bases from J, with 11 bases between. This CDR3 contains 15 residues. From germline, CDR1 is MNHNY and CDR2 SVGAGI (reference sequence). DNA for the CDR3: TGTGCCAGCAGTTACTTCGAGACCCCTAACACTGAAGCTTTCTTT. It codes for CASSYFETPNTEAFF.

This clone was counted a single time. The CDR3 loop reads CASSLEGQGFGETQYF. The CDR3 DNA reads as TGTGCCAGCAGCTTGGAGGGACAGGGGTTCGGAGAGACCCAGTACTTC. This rearrangement joins TRBV5-6 to TRBJ2-5; 10 bases are shared with TRBD1. The CDR3 covers 16 residues. CDR1 and CDR2 (germline): SGHDT, YYEEEE. With V trimmed by 0 bases and J by 4 bases, 6 bases remained unmatched.

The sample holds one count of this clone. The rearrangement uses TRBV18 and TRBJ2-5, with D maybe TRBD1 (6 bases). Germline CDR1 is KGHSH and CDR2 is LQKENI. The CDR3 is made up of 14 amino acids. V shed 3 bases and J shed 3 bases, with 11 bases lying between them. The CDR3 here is CASSPQTGEETQYF. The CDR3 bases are TGTGCCAGCTCACCTCAGACAGGAGAAGAGACCCAGTACTTC.

The CDR3 loop is CASSPLAGKAGELFF. In nucleotides, the CDR3 is TGTGCCAGCTCACCTTTAGCGGGGAAAGCCGGGGAGCTGTTTTTT. The V gene is TRBV18, the J gene TRBJ2-2, with 8 bases that match TRBD2. J gave up 6 bases and V 3 bases, and 6 bases lay outside the gene matches. Per the germline V gene, CDR1 is KGHSH and CDR2 is LQKENI. The CDR3 runs 15 residues.